The sample holds a few counts of the clone carrying this T cell receptor beta chain. This sample is drawn from a study of beta chain features in type 1 diabetes. Of the isolated RNA, all was reverse transcribed, and so the sequenced material was expressed TCRB transcripts. The data were produced by immunoSEQ multiplex PCR, yet TCRdb's version contains in-frame clones alone and is incomplete. This table has 200,000 to 250,000 clones, around 14% appearing once. Germline V gives CDR1 LNHNV, CDR2 YYDKDF (reference sequence). The CDR3 covers 16 residues. Trimming removed 1 base from V and 4 bases from J, with 16 bases in between.

Specimen: naive CD4+ T cells from blood. The genes are TRBV15 and TRBJ1-1; tentatively, D is TRBD1 (5 bases). The sequence derives from a middle-aged woman in good health. CDR3 sequence (DNA): TGTGCCACCAGCAGAGTTCTGGGGCTGCGATCCACTGAAGCTTTCTTT. Its translation is CATSRVLGLRSTEAFF. The full variable domain, in which reference TRBV15 and TRBJ1-1 provide the parts outside the CDR3, is DAMVIQNPRYQVTQFGKPVTLSCSQTLNHNVMYWYQQKSSQAPKLLFHYYDKDFNNEADTPDNFQSRRPNTSFCFLDIRSPGLGDTAMYLCATSRVLGLRSTEAFFGQGTRLTVV.